The text below deals with one TCR beta chain. Primers: 60 Vbeta forward and 13 Jbeta reverse. The assay was immunoSEQ multiplex PCR, and TCRdb's table has in-frame clones only and misses some. The table includes over 100,000 clones, 79% detected once. This entry belongs to a study of cytomegalovirus exposure and HLA in healthy donors. The germline CDR1 and CDR2 sequences are SGHVS and FQNEAQ. CDR3 length: 11 residues. Trimming left V 7 bases short and J 2 bases short, with 5 bases between. The receptor's source is a woman between 18 and 30 years old in good health and CMV-seropositive. What was sequenced was PBMCs. This chain connects TRBV7-8 to TRBJ2-5; no clear D. CDR3 sequence (DNA): TGTGCCAGCAACCTACAAGAGACCCAGTACTTC. Its protein is CASNLQETQYF.